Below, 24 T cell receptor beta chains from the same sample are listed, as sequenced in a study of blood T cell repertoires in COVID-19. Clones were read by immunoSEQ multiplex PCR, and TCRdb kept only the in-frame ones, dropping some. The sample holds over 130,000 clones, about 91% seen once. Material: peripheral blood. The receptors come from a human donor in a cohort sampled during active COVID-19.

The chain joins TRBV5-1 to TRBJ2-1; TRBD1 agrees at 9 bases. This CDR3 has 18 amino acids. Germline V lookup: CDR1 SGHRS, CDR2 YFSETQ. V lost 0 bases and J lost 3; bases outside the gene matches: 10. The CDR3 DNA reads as TGCGCCAGCAGCTTGGGGGGTTCCGGGACAGGGAACTACAATGAGCAGTTCTTC. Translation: CASSLGGSGTGNYNEQFF.

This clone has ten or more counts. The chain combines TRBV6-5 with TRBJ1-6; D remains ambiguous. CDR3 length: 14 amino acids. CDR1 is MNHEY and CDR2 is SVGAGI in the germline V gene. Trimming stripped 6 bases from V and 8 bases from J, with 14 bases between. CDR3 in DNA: TGTGCCAGCAGCCCCGCAGGCCTATATTCACCCCTCCACTTT. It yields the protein CASSPAGLYSPLHF.

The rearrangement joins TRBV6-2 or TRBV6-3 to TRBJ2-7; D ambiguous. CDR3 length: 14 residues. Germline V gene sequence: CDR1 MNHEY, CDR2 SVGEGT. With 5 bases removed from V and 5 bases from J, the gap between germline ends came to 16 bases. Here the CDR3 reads CASSQSTTRDEQYF. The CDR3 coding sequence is TGTGCCAGCAGTCAGTCGACGACTCGGGACGAGCAGTACTTC.

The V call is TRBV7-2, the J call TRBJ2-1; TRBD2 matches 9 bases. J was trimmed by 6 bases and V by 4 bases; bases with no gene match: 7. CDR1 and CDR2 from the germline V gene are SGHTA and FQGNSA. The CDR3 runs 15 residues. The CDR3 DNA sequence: TGTGCCAGCAGCTCCTTTAGCGGGGGCCTCAATGAGCAGTTCTTC. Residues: CASSSFSGGLNEQFF.

CDR3 DNA sequence: TGTGCCAGCAGCTTACGGGCAGGGTCTGGAAACACCATATATTTT. Translated: CASSLRAGSGNTIYF. The chain couples TRBV5-6 to TRBJ1-3; TRBD1 is a possible D gene (5 bases). Germline V gene data show CDR1 as SGHDT and CDR2 as YYEEEE. V shed 2 bases and J shed 1 base, with 10 bases lying between them. The CDR3 contains 15 residues.

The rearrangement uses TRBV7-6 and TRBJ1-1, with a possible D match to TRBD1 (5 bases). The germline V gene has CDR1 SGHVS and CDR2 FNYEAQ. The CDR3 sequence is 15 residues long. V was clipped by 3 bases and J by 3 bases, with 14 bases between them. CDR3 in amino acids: CASSFPPQGDTEAFF. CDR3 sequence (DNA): TGTGCCAGCAGCTTTCCACCCCAAGGGGACACTGAAGCTTTCTTT.

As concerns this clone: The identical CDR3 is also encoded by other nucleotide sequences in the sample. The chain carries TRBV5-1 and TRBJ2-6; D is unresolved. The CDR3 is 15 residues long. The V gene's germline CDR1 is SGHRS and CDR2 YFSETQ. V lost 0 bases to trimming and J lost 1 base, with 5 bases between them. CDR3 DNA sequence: TGCGCCAGCAGCTTGGCCGGGTCTGGGGCCAACGTCCTGACTTTC. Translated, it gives CASSLAGSGANVLTF.

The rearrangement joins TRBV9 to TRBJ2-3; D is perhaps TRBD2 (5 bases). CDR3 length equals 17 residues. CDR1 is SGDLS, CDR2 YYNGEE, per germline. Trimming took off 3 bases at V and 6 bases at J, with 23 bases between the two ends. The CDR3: CASSETTRHSTGDTQYF. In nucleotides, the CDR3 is TGTGCCAGCAGCGAGACCACACGCCACTCTACGGGGGATACGCAGTATTTT.

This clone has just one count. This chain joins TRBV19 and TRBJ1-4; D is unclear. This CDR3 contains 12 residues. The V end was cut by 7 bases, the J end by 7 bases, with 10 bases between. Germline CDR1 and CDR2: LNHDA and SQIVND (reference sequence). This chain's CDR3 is CASKQRAEKLFF. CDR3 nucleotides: TGTGCCAGTAAACAGAGGGCTGAAAAACTGTTTTTT.

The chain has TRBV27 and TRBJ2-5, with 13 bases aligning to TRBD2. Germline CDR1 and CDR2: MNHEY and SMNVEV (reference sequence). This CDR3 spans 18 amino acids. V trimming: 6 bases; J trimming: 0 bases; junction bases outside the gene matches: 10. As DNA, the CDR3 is TGTGCCAGCAGGACCCGACTAGCGGGGGGAAACCACCAAGAGACCCAGTACTTC. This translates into CASRTRLAGGNHQETQYF.

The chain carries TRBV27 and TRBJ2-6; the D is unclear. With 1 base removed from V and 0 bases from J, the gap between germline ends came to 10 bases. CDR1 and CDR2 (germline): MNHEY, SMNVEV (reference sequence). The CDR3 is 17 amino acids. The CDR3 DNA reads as TGTGCCAGCAGTTTATTGGCCAGATCCTCTGGGGCCAACGTCCTGACTTTC. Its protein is CASSLLARSSGANVLTF.

The CDR3 here is CASSLQGLNSPLHF. Here the CDR3 DNA reads TGTGCCAGCAGCTTGCAGGGGCTAAATTCACCCCTCCACTTT. This rearrangement joins TRBV7-3 to TRBJ1-6, with a possible D match to TRBD1 (6 bases). The CDR3 has 14 residues. Trimming took 3 bases from V and 7 from J, leaving 10 bases between them. Germline lookup yields CDR1 SGHTA and CDR2 FQGTGA.

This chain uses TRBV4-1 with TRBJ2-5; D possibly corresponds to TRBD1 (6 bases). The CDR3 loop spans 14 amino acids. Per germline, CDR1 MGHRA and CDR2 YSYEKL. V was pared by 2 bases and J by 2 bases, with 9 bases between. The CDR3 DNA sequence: TGCGCCAGCAGCCAAACAGGGACGCAAGAGACCCAGTACTTC. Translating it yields CASSQTGTQETQYF.

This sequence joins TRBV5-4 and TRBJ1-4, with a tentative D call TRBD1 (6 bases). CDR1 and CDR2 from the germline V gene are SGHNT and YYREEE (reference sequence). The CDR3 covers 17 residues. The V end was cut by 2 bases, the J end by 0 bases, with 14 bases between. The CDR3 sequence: CASSLMAGVATNEKLFF. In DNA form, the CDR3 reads TGTGCCAGCAGCTTAATGGCAGGGGTTGCAACTAATGAAAAACTGTTTTTT.

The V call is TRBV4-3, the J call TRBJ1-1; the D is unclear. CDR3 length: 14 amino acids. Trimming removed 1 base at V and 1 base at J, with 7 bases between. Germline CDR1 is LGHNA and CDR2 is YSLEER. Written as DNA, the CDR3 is TGCGCCAGCAGCCAAGGGCGGGAGAACACTGAAGCTTTCTTT. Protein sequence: CASSQGRENTEAFF.

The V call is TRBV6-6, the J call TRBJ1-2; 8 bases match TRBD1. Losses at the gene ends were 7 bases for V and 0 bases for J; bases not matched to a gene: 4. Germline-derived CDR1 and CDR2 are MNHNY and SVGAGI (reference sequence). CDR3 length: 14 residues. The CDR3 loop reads CASNDRGANYGYTF. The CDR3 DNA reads TGTGCCAGCAATGACAGGGGAGCTAACTATGGCTACACCTTC.

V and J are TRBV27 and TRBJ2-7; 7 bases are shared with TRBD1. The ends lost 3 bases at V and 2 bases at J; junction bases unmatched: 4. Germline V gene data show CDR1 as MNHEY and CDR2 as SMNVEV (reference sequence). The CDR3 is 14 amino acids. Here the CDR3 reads CASSFAQGAYEQYF. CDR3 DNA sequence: TGTGCCAGCAGTTTTGCTCAGGGGGCCTACGAGCAGTACTTC.

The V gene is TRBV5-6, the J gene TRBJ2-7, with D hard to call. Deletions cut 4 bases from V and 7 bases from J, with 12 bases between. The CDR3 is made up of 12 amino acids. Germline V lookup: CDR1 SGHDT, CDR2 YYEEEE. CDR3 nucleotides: TGTGCCAGCAGCCCGGCCCCAGGTGAGCAGTACTTC. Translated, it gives CASSPAPGEQYF.

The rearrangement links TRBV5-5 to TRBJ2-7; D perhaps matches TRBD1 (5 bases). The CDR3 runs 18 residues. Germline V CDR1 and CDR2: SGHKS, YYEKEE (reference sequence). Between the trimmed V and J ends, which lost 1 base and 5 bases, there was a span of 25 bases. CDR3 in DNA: TGTGCCAGCAGCTTGAGGGGCCTTGGCCAGGGCAAAAGTCACGAGCAGTACTTC. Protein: CASSLRGLGQGKSHEQYF.

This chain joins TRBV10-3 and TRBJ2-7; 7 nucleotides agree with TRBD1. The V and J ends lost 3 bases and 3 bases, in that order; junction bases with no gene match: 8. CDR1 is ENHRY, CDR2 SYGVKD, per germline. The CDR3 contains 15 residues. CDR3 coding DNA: TGTGCCATCAGTGACGAGGCAGGGGGAATCTACGAGCAGTACTTC. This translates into CAISDEAGGIYEQYF.

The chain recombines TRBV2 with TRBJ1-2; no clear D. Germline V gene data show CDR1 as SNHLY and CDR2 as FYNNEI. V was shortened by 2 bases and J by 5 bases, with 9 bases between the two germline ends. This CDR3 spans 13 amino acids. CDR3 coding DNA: TGTGCCAGCAGTGAATGGCGGGAGTATGGCTACACCTTC. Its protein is CASSEWREYGYTF.

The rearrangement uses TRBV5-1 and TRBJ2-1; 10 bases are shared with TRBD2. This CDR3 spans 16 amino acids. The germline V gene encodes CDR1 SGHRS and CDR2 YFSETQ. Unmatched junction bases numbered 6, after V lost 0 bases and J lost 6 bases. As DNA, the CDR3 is TGCGCCAGCAGCTTGGATCCTCAGCGGGGGGGCAATGAGCAGTTCTTC. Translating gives CASSLDPQRGGNEQFF. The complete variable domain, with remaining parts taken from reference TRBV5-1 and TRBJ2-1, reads KAGVTQTPRYLIKTRGQQVTLSCSPISGHRSVSWYQQTPGQGLQFLFEYFSETQRNKGNFPGRFSGRQFSNSRSEMNVSTLELGDSALYLCASSLDPQRGGNEQFFGPGTRLTVL.

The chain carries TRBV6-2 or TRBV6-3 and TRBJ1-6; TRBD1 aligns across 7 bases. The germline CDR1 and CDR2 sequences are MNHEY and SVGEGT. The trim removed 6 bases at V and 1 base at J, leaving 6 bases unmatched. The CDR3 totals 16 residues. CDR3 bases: TGTGCCAGCAGCATACGACAGGGTTCCTATAATTCACCCCTCCACTTT. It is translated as CASSIRQGSYNSPLHF.

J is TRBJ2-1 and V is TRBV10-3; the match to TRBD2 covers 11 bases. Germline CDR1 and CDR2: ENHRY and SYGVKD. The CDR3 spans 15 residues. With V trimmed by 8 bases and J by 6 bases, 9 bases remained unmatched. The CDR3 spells CAISRSGGARNEQFF. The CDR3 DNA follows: TGTGCCATCTCCCGTAGCGGGGGGGCGCGCAATGAGCAGTTCTTC.